Following are 14 T cell receptor beta chains from one sample sequenced in a study of regulatory T cells in long-lasting Graves disease. The TCR beta library used iRepertoire HTBI primers with Arm-PCR amplification of CDR3. Via MiXCR, TCRdb re-called the multiplex PCR reads, giving one row per CDR3 protein. The table lists around 400,000 distinct CDR3 sequences, about 20% of them singletons. The time point: persistent/refractory GD, antithyroid drugs over 5 years with positive TRAb. Extracted PBMC RNA gave rise to the TCR library. This sample comprised peripheral blood mononuclear cells (PBMCs), obtained when the disease was refractory, from a patient treated with antithyroid drugs. The receptors come from a female donor with Graves disease.

Ten or more counts support this clonotype. The chain links TRBV28 to TRBJ1-2; D is uncertain. CDR1 and CDR2 from the germline V gene are MDHEN and SYDVKM. The V gene lost 8 bases and the J gene lost 8 bases, with 15 bases spanning the gap. The CDR3 runs 12 residues. The CDR3 region has the DNA TGTGCCAGCTTTCGCCCCCGTCGAGGCTACACCTTC. It encodes CASFRPRRGYTF.

A few counts support this clonotype. The rearrangement links TRBV20-1 to TRBJ1-2; D possibly corresponds to TRBD1 (5 bases). The CDR3 runs 12 residues. Between the trimmed V and J ends, which lost 1 base and 8 bases, there was a span of 11 bases. Per the germline V gene, CDR1 is DFQATT and CDR2 is SNEGSKA (reference sequence). CDR3 DNA: TGCAGTGCTAGAGGCCAGGGTGGGGGCTACACCTTC. This sequence encodes CSARGQGGGYTF.

The chain is built from TRBV20-1 and TRBJ1-5; 9 bases are shared with TRBD1. The CDR3 has 16 amino acids. Germline-derived CDR1 and CDR2 are DFQATT and SNEGSKA (reference sequence). Germline trimming cut 5 bases from V and 0 bases from J; bases unmatched to any gene: 8. As DNA, the CDR3 is TGCAGTGCTCCCGATGGGGACAGGGATAGCAATCAGCCCCAGCATTTT. It translates to CSAPDGDRDSNQPQHF.

This clonotype was seen ten or more times. The chain combines TRBV28 with TRBJ1-1, with D hard to call. Trimming took 7 bases from V and 4 from J, leaving 10 bases between them. Germline CDR1 MDHEN, CDR2 SYDVKM. CDR3 length: 12 residues. CDR3 loop: CASTIGGTEAFF. The DNA of the CDR3 is TGTGCCAGCACCATTGGAGGCACTGAAGCTTTCTTT.

In this sample, this clonotype turned up many times. The CDR3 DNA follows: TGTGCCAGCAGTGTAGACCGACAGGGAAGTCAGCCCCAGCATTTT. Protein product: CASSVDRQGSQPQHF. The gene calls are TRBV28 and TRBJ1-5; 7 positions agree with TRBD1. This CDR3 spans 15 amino acids. Trimming took 5 bases from V and 6 from J; bases not matched to a gene: 10. From germline, CDR1 is MDHEN and CDR2 SYDVKM.

The V call is TRBV20-1, the J call TRBJ2-5; TRBD1 is a possible D gene (5 bases). CDR1 and CDR2 from the germline V gene are DFQATT and SNEGSKA (reference sequence). This CDR3 comprises 16 residues. Trimming left V 4 bases short and J 1 base short, with 19 bases between. The CDR3 region has the DNA TGCAGTGCTATCCCAGGGTTCCAAAAGCCCCAAGAGACCCAGTACTTC. It specifies CSAIPGFQKPQETQYF.

V and J are TRBV12-3 or TRBV12-4 and TRBJ2-7; TRBD2 matches at 7 bases. The CDR3 has 13 residues. V shed 6 bases and J 0 bases; nucleotides not matched to a gene: 2. The CDR3 here is CASRGDYSYEQYF. The CDR3 nucleotides read TGTGCCAGCAGGGGGGACTACTCCTACGAGCAGTACTTC.

This clonotype appeared many times. The rearrangement links TRBV20-1 to TRBJ2-5; 8 bases are a match to TRBD2. CDR3 length: 16 amino acids. Germline V gene sequence: CDR1 DFQATT, CDR2 SNEGSKA (reference sequence). V dropped 3 bases and J dropped 6; count of bases not matched to a gene: 15. CDR3: CSARRGGSGNRQTQYF. The CDR3, as DNA: TGCAGTGCTAGGAGGGGGGGTAGCGGGAATAGGCAGACCCAGTACTTC.

This clonotype has just a few counts. This chain links TRBV6-2 or TRBV6-3 with TRBJ1-2, with D perhaps matching TRBD1 (5 bases). V lost 7 bases and J 7 bases, leaving 22 bases between the germline ends. CDR3 size: 15 residues. In germline, CDR1 is MNHEY, CDR2 SVGEGT. The CDR3 DNA reads as TGTGCCAGCATCCAACCCGGGCAGGGACCGACTGGCTACACCTTC. Translated, it gives CASIQPGQGPTGYTF.

This chain links TRBV6-4 with TRBJ1-4; the match to TRBD1 covers 7 bases. Germline CDR1 MRHNA, CDR2 SNTAGT. V shed 3 bases, J shed 0 bases, and the junction held 16 bases outside the gene matches. CDR3 length: 20 residues. DNA of the CDR3: TGTGCCAGCAGTGAACTAAGACAGGGCGCGACAAAACCAACTAATGAAAAACTGTTTTTT. Its protein product is CASSELRQGATKPTNEKLFF.

Regarding this clonotype: This clone may be a read error of a much larger clone one base away. This chain uses TRBV6-5 with TRBJ2-7, with TRBD1 matching 7 bases. The CDR3 sequence is 14 residues long. Trimming cost V 4 bases and J 9 bases; bases outside gene matches: 12. Germline V CDR1 and CDR2: MNHEY, SVGAGI. CDR3 DNA: TGTGCCAGCAGTTCTGGACAGGCCCCTAAGAGGCAGTACTTC. It specifies CASSSGQAPKRQYF.

This clonotype appeared once. A much larger clone lies one base from this, so it may be a read error. This CDR3 fails to terminate in the conserved phenylalanine or tryptophan, so it likely reflects a read error. V gene TRBV28 combines with J gene TRBJ1-2; D unresolved. Germline V gene data show CDR1 as MDHEN and CDR2 as SYDVKM. The CDR3 runs 13 residues. V was trimmed by 7 bases and J by 0 bases, leaving 9 bases between them. The CDR3 loop reads CASMTRANYGYTS. CDR3 DNA: TGTGCCAGCATGACGAGAGCTAACTATGGCTACACCTCC.

Points on this clonotype: This clone may be a read error of a much larger clone one base away. The V call is TRBV28, the J call TRBJ2-6; TRBD1 is a possible D gene (6 bases). The CDR3 is 17 amino acids. Germline lookup yields CDR1 MDHEN and CDR2 SYDVKM. V was clipped by 6 bases and J by 0 bases, with 15 bases between them. CDR3 DNA sequence: TGTGCCAGCAGCCTCCGGAACAGGGTCTCTGGGGCCAACGTCCTGACTTTC. It encodes CASSLRNRVSGANVLTF.

The chain uses TRBV19 and TRBJ2-5, with 11 positions matching TRBD2. The CDR3 length is 12 residues. CDR1 is LNHDA and CDR2 is SQIVND in the germline V gene (reference sequence). The CDR3 nucleotides are TGTATCCTACTAGCGGGGGAAGAGACCCAGTACTTC. The encoded protein is CILLAGEETQYF.